This T cell receptor beta chain was observed in a study of cytomegalovirus exposure and HLA in healthy donors. On this clone itself: Its antigen is undetermined.

Looked up from germline, CDR1 is MRHNA and CDR2 is SNTAGT. This CDR3 is built from 15 residues. V shed 6 bases, J shed 4 bases, and the junction held 6 bases outside the gene matches. Study observations and caveats: Analyzed later, most CMV-associated TCR beta chains appeared HLA-restricted.

Primers included in the PCR were 60 Vbeta and 13 Jbeta primers. The assay was immunoSEQ multiplex PCR, and TCRdb's table has in-frame clones only and misses some. The sample lists 130,000 to 150,000 clones; roughly three quarters were seen once. This TCR derives from a female donor in good health and CMV-seronegative. This chain links TRBV6-4 with TRBJ2-2; 9 bases match TRBD2. The sample comprised PBMCs. CDR3 amino acids: CASSPAGGFTGELFF. CDR3 nucleotides: TGTGCCAGCAGCCCAGCGGGGGGATTCACCGGGGAGCTGTTTTTT.